A single sample is the source of the 2 T cell receptor beta chains below, sequenced in a study of cytomegalovirus exposure and HLA in healthy donors (dated by TCRdb to about 2017). The protocol used for the library was the immunoSEQ multiplex PCR assay. For the multiplex PCR, a mixture combining 60 forward primers for TCR Vbeta segments and 13 reverse primers for TCR Jbeta segments was used. TCRdb took over this immuneACCESS table, retaining in-frame rearrangements with V and J assigned. Such tables are incomplete; in checked studies, under half of the missing clones stem from an unresolved V gene, and the remainder is unexplained. The sample has a few hundred thousand clones on record, 80% of them singletons. The top ten constitute about 0.3% of the sample. Material: PBMCs. Receptor source: a girl aged 2 to 9 in good health and CMV-seronegative.

V usage is TRBV18 and J usage is TRBJ2-7, with a tentative D call TRBD2 (5 bases). Germline V gives CDR1 KGHSH, CDR2 LQKENI. The CDR3 contains 13 residues. Trimming removed 3 bases from V and 7 bases from J, with 13 bases in between. The CDR3 spells CASSPRTGREQYF. The CDR3 bases are TGTGCCAGCTCACCTCGGACGGGAAGGGAGCAGTACTTC.

This chain connects TRBV6-6 to TRBJ1-1; possibly TRBD1 for D (5 bases). There are 13 residues in the CDR3. Germline CDR1 reads MNHNY; CDR2 reads SVGAGI (reference sequence). The V end was cut by 10 bases, the J end by 5 bases, with 17 bases between. CDR3 sequence: CATEKGVLTEAFF. As DNA, the CDR3 is TGTGCCACCGAGAAAGGGGTTCTAACTGAAGCTTTCTTT.